Below, 24 T cell receptor beta chains from the same sample are listed, as sequenced in a study of human T cells and chemical hapten exposure. As for time point: patch test 2, 6 weeks after DPC sensitization. Treatment meaning: therapeutic diphenylcyclopropenone sensitization with weekly scalp DPC. Using its own MiXCR run on the RACE reads, TCRdb lists one record per CDR3 protein. The repertoire includes some 79,000 distinct CDR3 sequences, 8% to 13% of them detected once, and 5% sits in the top ten. The sequences come from whole blood, collected in connection with sensitization to the hapten diphenylcyclopropenone (DPC). The origin of the receptors is a woman between 45 and 60 years old with alopecia areata. Some clones in this sample may be carry-over from other donors' samples.

The rearrangement uses TRBV5-1 and TRBJ2-1, with 11 bases aligning to TRBD1. Germline trimming cut 4 bases from V and 9 bases from J; bases unmatched to any gene: 12. The length of the CDR3 is 16 residues. Germline CDR1 and CDR2: SGHRS and YFSETQ. Here the CDR3 DNA reads TGCGCCAGCAGCACCGACGGACAGGGGGCTGGTGGTGAGCAGTTCTTC. Encoded protein: CASSTDGQGAGGEQFF. Full variable domain (rest looked up from reference TRBV5-1 and TRBJ2-1): KAGVTQTPRYLIKTRGQQVTLSCSPISGHRSVSWYQQTPGQGLQFLFEYFSETQRNKGNFPGRFSGRQFSNSRSEMNVSTLELGDSALYLCASSTDGQGAGGEQFFGPGTRLTVL.

J is TRBJ2-1 and V is TRBV25-1; D remains ambiguous. This CDR3 is built from 17 residues. Per the germline V gene, CDR1 is MGHDK and CDR2 is SYGVNS. The ends were cut back, 2 bases at V and 0 bases at J, with 14 bases in the middle. CDR3 nucleotides: TGTGCCAGCAGTGAACCTACCACAAAGAGCTCCTACAATGAGCAGTTCTTC. Protein: CASSEPTTKSSYNEQFF. The full variable domain, its missing parts supplied by reference TRBV25-1 and TRBJ2-1, is EADIYQTPRYLVIGTGKKITLECSQTMGHDKMYWYQQDPGMELHLIHYSYGVNSTEKGDLSSESTVSRIRTEHFPLTLESARPSHTSQYLCASSEPTTKSSYNEQFFGPGTRLTVL.

This chain joins TRBV6-5 and TRBJ1-4; D ambiguous. This CDR3 contains 13 residues. Germline CDR1 reads MNHEY; CDR2 reads SVGAGI. V was trimmed by 8 bases and J by 3 bases, leaving 10 bases between them. The CDR3 region is CASRLRSNEKLFF. The CDR3 nucleotides are TGTGCCAGCCGGCTCAGGTCTAATGAAAAACTGTTTTTT.

This clonotype was counted a few times. The V call is TRBV6-5, the J call TRBJ2-5; D is uncertain. This CDR3 has 14 amino acids. Germline V gene lookup returns CDR1 MNHEY and CDR2 SVGAGI. The V gene lost 5 bases and the J gene lost 3 bases, with 13 bases spanning the gap. The CDR3 region is CASSPYGAEETQYF. In nucleotides, the CDR3 is TGTGCCAGCAGTCCCTACGGCGCGGAAGAGACCCAGTACTTC.

At least ten counts were recorded for this clonotype. The chain carries TRBV4-3 and TRBJ2-3, with D possibly being TRBD1 or TRBD2 (5 bases each). The V gene lost 3 bases and the J gene lost 6 bases, with 16 bases spanning the gap. CDR1 LGHNA and CDR2 YSLEER come from the germline V gene. CDR3 length: 15 amino acids. In nucleotides, the CDR3 is TGCGCCAGCAGCCAGAGCAGGGCCGGGGCTGATACGCAGTATTTT. Protein product: CASSQSRAGADTQYF.

Many counts were recorded for this clonotype. V gene TRBV14 combines with J gene TRBJ1-2, with D hard to call. V lost 4 bases and J 3 bases, leaving 12 bases between the germline ends. There are 14 residues in the CDR3. The germline gives CDR1 SGHDN, CDR2 FVKESK. The CDR3 here is CASSRTYGHYGYTF. In DNA, the CDR3 is TGTGCCAGCAGCCGAACGTACGGACACTATGGCTACACCTTC.

This clonotype was found a few times. The J gene is TRBJ2-1, the V gene TRBV7-2; D gene uncertain. Germline loops: CDR1 SGHTA, CDR2 FQGNSA. V was pared by 2 bases and J by 8 bases, with 7 bases between. This CDR3 region has 12 residues. Here the CDR3 reads CASSLNRYEQFF. Here the CDR3 DNA reads TGTGCCAGCAGCTTAAATAGGTATGAGCAGTTCTTC.

By share of the sample, this clonotype is medium-sized. A junction end diverges from the germline sequence, so it may reflect a read error. The chain combines TRBV7-8 with TRBJ2-1, with 7 bases matching TRBD1. CDR1 SGHVS and CDR2 FQNEAQ come from the germline V gene. CDR3 length: 13 amino acids. The CDR3 here is CASSLDPQGQGVF. The DNA for the CDR3 is TGTGCCAGCAGCTTGGACCCCCAGGGGCAGGGGGTCTTC.

At least ten counts were recorded for this clonotype. The chain recombines TRBV28 with TRBJ1-2; D is perhaps TRBD1 (6 bases). V was cut by 5 bases and J by 3 bases, with 13 bases left in between. The germline gives CDR1 MDHEN, CDR2 SYDVKM. The CDR3 has 14 amino acids. The CDR3 spells CASSSTGLDYGYTF. The CDR3 DNA follows: TGTGCCAGCAGTAGCACAGGGTTAGACTATGGCTACACCTTC.

This clonotype appeared many times. CDR3 nucleotides: TGTGCCTGGACCGGATTCGGACTAGCGCTCAGGAGCTCCTACAATGAGCAGTTCTTC. It specifies CAWTGFGLALRSSYNEQFF. The chain links TRBV30 to TRBJ2-1, with 9 bases matching TRBD2. The germline V gene has CDR1 GTSNPN and CDR2 SVGIG (reference sequence). This CDR3 has 19 amino acids. With V trimmed by 4 bases and J by 0 bases, 16 bases remained unmatched.

There are many counts of this clonotype. The J gene is TRBJ1-2, the V gene TRBV7-9, with D hard to call. The V and J ends lost 1 base and 2 bases respectively, with 2 bases between them. Germline lookup yields CDR1 SEHNR and CDR2 FQNEAQ (reference sequence). This CDR3 is 12 amino acids long. CDR3 coding DNA: TGTGCCAGCAGCTTAGAGAACTATGGCTACACCTTC. Its translation is CASSLENYGYTF.

This clonotype came up many times. This chain joins TRBV29-1 and TRBJ2-1; D is ambiguous. Between the trimmed V and J ends, which lost 2 bases and 10 bases, there was a span of 12 bases. CDR1 is SQVTM and CDR2 is ANQGSEA in the germline V gene. This CDR3 is built from 12 residues. This CDR3 is CSVERVRVEQFF. The CDR3 coding sequence is TGCAGCGTTGAACGGGTCCGGGTCGAGCAGTTCTTC.

The chain couples TRBV6-2 or TRBV6-3 to TRBJ1-5; unclear D gene. The CDR3 is made up of 9 amino acids. The V gene lost 8 bases and the J gene lost 6 bases, with 2 bases spanning the gap. Looked up from germline, CDR1 is MNHEY and CDR2 is SVGEGT. The CDR3 here is CASGQPQHF. Here the CDR3 DNA reads TGTGCCAGCGGTCAGCCCCAGCATTTT.

The chain carries TRBV29-1 and TRBJ2-4; TRBD1 matches at 7 bases. The CDR3 runs to 14 residues. Per germline, CDR1 SQVTM and CDR2 ANQGSEA. With 5 bases clipped from V and 8 bases from J, the junction kept 12 bases outside the gene matches. The CDR3 coding sequence is TGCAGCGTTAAGACAGGGCTCCAAGGGGACATTCAGTACTTC. Encoded protein: CSVKTGLQGDIQYF.

This clonotype was detected once. A much larger clone lies a single base off, so this may be a read error. The V call is TRBV27, the J call TRBJ2-6; unclear D gene. Trimming shortened V by 1 base and J by 3 bases, and 1 base separated the two germline ends. The CDR3 loop spans 13 amino acids. Germline V gene lookup returns CDR1 MNHEY and CDR2 SMNVEV (reference sequence). CDR3 nucleotides: TGTGCCAGCAGTTTATTTGGGGCCAACGTCCTGACTTTC. It specifies CASSLFGANVLTF.

The sample holds a few counts of this clonotype. The V and J genes are TRBV18 and TRBJ2-7; maybe TRBD2 (6 bases). CDR1 and CDR2 (germline): KGHSH, LQKENI. The V end was cut by 4 bases, the J end by 5 bases, with 12 bases between. CDR3 length: 13 amino acids. The chain's CDR3 is CASSRGVSDEQYF. The CDR3, as DNA: TGTGCCAGCTCACGGGGGGTGTCTGACGAGCAGTACTTC.

CDR3 DNA sequence: TGTGCCAGCTCACCAACGGGACTGACCTACGAGCAGTACTTC. This codes for CASSPTGLTYEQYF. The gene calls are TRBV18 and TRBJ2-7, with a tentative D call TRBD2 (6 bases). The length of the CDR3 is 14 residues. Trimming removed 2 bases from V and 2 bases from J, with 10 bases in between. The germline V gene has CDR1 KGHSH and CDR2 LQKENI.

This clonotype appeared many times. This chain uses TRBV28 with TRBJ2-2; no clear D gene. V dropped 8 bases and J dropped 2 bases, with 12 bases sitting between them. Germline values: CDR1 MDHEN, CDR2 SYDVKM. CDR3 size: 14 residues. The CDR3 spells CASHPPLNTGELFF. The CDR3 DNA sequence: TGTGCCAGCCACCCCCCCCTAAACACCGGGGAGCTGTTTTTT.

The J gene is TRBJ2-2, the V gene TRBV7-2; possible D gene TRBD2, 6 bases. From germline, CDR1 is SGHTA and CDR2 FQGNSA. The V end lost 0 bases, the J end lost 2 bases, and 7 bases lay between the germline ends. The CDR3 totals 15 residues. The CDR3, as DNA: TGTGCCAGCAGCTTAGCTAGCGGAAACACCGGGGAGCTGTTTTTT. It translates to CASSLASGNTGELFF.

This clonotype was picked up many times. This chain uses TRBV7-6 with TRBJ1-6; D may be TRBD1 (6 bases). With 0 bases removed from V and 10 bases from J, the gap between germline ends came to 10 bases. Germline values: CDR1 SGHVS, CDR2 FNYEAQ. The CDR3 length is 14 residues. CDR3 loop: CASSLALGGSPLHF. The CDR3 DNA reads as TGTGCCAGCAGCTTAGCGCTTGGGGGCTCACCCCTCCACTTT.

This clonotype occurred many times. The rearrangement uses TRBV11-2 and TRBJ2-4; 12 bases line up with TRBD2. Trimming removed 1 base from V and 9 bases from J; junction bases left unmatched: 10. The CDR3 runs to 17 residues. Germline CDR1 reads SGHAT; CDR2 reads FQNNGV. The CDR3 spells CASSLVGSSGREGIQYF. The CDR3 DNA reads TGTGCCAGCAGCTTAGTCGGGTCTAGCGGGAGGGAAGGCATTCAGTACTTC.

This clonotype came up a few times. The chain combines TRBV28 with TRBJ1-6, with 7 bases aligning to TRBD1. V gave up 5 bases and J gave up 12 bases; unmatched junction bases: 10. Germline CDR1 and CDR2: MDHEN and SYDVKM. The CDR3 consists of 14 residues. The CDR3 nucleotides read TGTGCCAGCAGTAGTACCGGGACAGAAGAACCCCTCCACTTT. Translated, it gives CASSSTGTEEPLHF.

This chain joins TRBV9 and TRBJ2-6; D gene uncertain. Between the trimmed V and J ends, which lost 5 bases and 2 bases, there was a span of 11 bases. Germline lookup yields CDR1 SGDLS and CDR2 YYNGEE. The length of the CDR3 is 15 residues. CDR3 in amino acids: CASSTDLPGANVLTF. In nucleotides, the CDR3 is TGTGCCAGCAGTACAGACCTCCCTGGGGCCAACGTCCTGACTTTC.

The genes are TRBV25-1 and TRBJ1-2; possibly TRBD1 for D (6 bases). The V gene's germline CDR1 is MGHDK and CDR2 SYGVNS. V shed 1 base and J shed 1 base, with 7 bases lying between them. The CDR3 is 14 amino acids. CDR3 loop: CASSELGGNYGYTF. CDR3 bases: TGTGCCAGCAGTGAATTAGGGGGTAACTATGGCTACACCTTC.